This TCR beta chain was found in a study of blood T cell repertoires in COVID-19. As for the study in general: PBMCs, B-cell-depleted T cells, or T cells were the source of the cDNA or gDNA that made up the material.

CDR1 and CDR2 (germline): LNHDA, SQIVND (reference sequence). This CDR3 spans 16 amino acids. Trimming removed 3 bases from V and 7 bases from J, with 19 bases in between. The repertoire was sequenced with immunoSEQ multiplex PCR; TCRdb's copy has only in-frame clones and lacks some. The sample lists a few hundred thousand clones; less than 90% were seen once. This chain links TRBV19 with TRBJ1-5; unclear D gene. The sample consisted of peripheral blood. The clonotype was recovered from a man in his 60s with acute or convalescent COVID-19. The CDR3: CASSMRESREGQPQHF. In DNA form, the CDR3 reads TGTGCCAGTAGTATGAGGGAGTCGCGGGAAGGACAGCCCCAGCATTTT.